A selection of T cell receptor beta chains follows, all from one sample in a study of blood T cell repertoires in COVID-19. Libraries were prepared by immunoSEQ multiplex PCR; TCRdb keeps only in-frame clonotypes and omits some of them. The sample lists about 390,000 clones; about 89% were seen once. Sequenced material: peripheral blood. The receptors were sampled from a woman aged 60-75 years with COVID-19, enrolled during active disease. Each CDR3 is given with its conserved first and last residue. D genes are given only for firm matches. Clone sizes are given selectively: once, few, many, or a class where the clone is expanded.

TRBJ2-1 - TRBV2 TRBD2 CASSSAGGDNEQFF TGTGCCAGCTCTTCAGCGGGGGGAGACAATGAGCAGTTCTTC
TRBJ1-1 - TRBV19 TRBD1 CASRYRGQGEAFF TGTGCCAGTAGGTATCGGGGACAGGGTGAAGCTTTCTTT
TRBJ2-5 - TRBV5-1 TRBD2 CASSFGGAGETQYF TGCGCCAGCAGCTTCGGGGGGGCCGGAGAGACCCAGTACTTC
TRBJ1-1 - TRBV15 TRBD1 CATSGRDRGRTEAFF TGTGCCACCAGCGGCCGGGACAGGGGTAGGACTGAAGCTTTCTTT
TRBJ1-6 - TRBV9 - CASSTRGEGVGSPLHF TGTGCCAGCAGCACCCGAGGTGAGGGAGTCGGTTCACCCCTCCACTTT
TRBJ2-7 - TRBV29-1 - CSVVGGHQVYEQYF TGCAGCGTTGTAGGTGGACACCAAGTCTACGAGCAGTACTTC
TRBJ1-6 - TRBV6-5 TRBD1 CASGRTGPDNSPLHF TGTGCCAGCGGACGGACAGGGCCGGATAATTCACCCCTCCACTTT
TRBJ2-6 - TRBV30 TRBD1 CAWSGTGGRNVLTF TGTGCCTGGAGTGGGACAGGGGGGCGCAACGTCCTGACTTTC
TRBJ2-1 - TRBV5-1 TRBD2 CASSYSGGVSYNEQFF TGCGCCAGCAGTTACAGCGGGGGGGTCTCCTACAATGAGCAGTTCTTC
TRBJ2-5 - TRBV4-1 - CASSQDRRAGAREETQYF TGCGCCAGCAGCCAAGATCGGCGGGCAGGGGCGCGGGAAGAGACCCAGTACTTC
TRBJ1-3 - TRBV9 - CASSPRDFSGNTIYF TGTGCCAGCAGCCCCCGGGACTTCTCTGGAAACACCATATATTTT
TRBJ1-3 - TRBV28 - CATKPGGSEDTIYF TGTGCCACTAAACCCGGAGGGTCGGAAGACACCATATATTTT
TRBJ2-5 - TRBV6-5 - CASSYVRTRYQETQYF TGTGCCAGCAGTTACGTCCGGACACGGTACCAAGAGACCCAGTACTTC
TRBJ2-2 - TRBV4-1 TRBD1 CASSHSGTGDIGELFF TGCGCCAGCAGCCACTCCGGGACAGGAGATATCGGGGAGCTGTTTTTT
TRBJ1-5 - TRBV2 - CASSPSNRFLSQHF TGTGCCAGCAGTCCTTCAAACAGGTTCCTATCCCAGCATTTT
TRBJ2-5 - TRBV21-1 - CAIPLGGLVETQYF TGTGCCATCCCCTTGGGGGGGTTGGTCGAGACCCAGTACTTC
TRBJ2-2 - TRBV5-1 - CASSPGTANTGELFF TGCGCCAGCAGCCCAGGCACGGCTAACACCGGGGAGCTGTTTTTT
TRBJ1-5 - TRBV7-8 - CASSLVGSEINQPQHF TGTGCCAGCAGCCTCGTCGGGTCCGAAATTAATCAGCCCCAGCATTTT
TRBJ2-7 - TRBV5-4 TRBD1 CASSPRDRAQHEQYF TGTGCCAGCAGCCCGAGAGACAGGGCCCAGCACGAGCAGTACTTC
TRBJ1-4 - TRBV10-1 - CASSVPGEKLFF TGCGCCAGCAGTGTTCCCGGTGAAAAACTGTTTTTT
TRBJ1-2 - TRBV29-1 - CSVKSMGAGYGYTF TGCAGCGTTAAGTCGATGGGGGCGGGCTATGGCTACACCTTC
TRBJ1-2 - TRBV25-1 - CASSDRGVPENYGYTF TGTGCCAGCAGTGACCGGGGGGTCCCTGAAAACTATGGCTACACCTTC
TRBJ2-1 once TRBV5-1 TRBD1 CASSVGTGPYNEQFF TGCGCCAGCAGCGTAGGGACAGGGCCTTACAATGAGCAGTTCTTC
TRBJ2-1 - TRBV7-8 - CASRPGVPYNEQFF TGTGCCAGCAGACCGGGGGTTCCCTACAATGAGCAGTTCTTC
TRBJ1-2 - TRBV5-6 TRBD1 CASSSRTGGGKANYGYTF TGTGCCAGCAGCAGCAGGACAGGGGGCGGGAAGGCCAACTATGGCTACACCTTC
TRBJ1-2 - TRBV19 TRBD1 CASKRTGLNYGYTF TGTGCCAGTAAGAGGACAGGTTTAAACTATGGCTACACCTTC
TRBJ1-2 - TRBV5-1 - CASSVGDSGYTF TGCGCCAGCAGCGTGGGCGACAGTGGCTACACCTTC
TRBJ1-4 - TRBV5-1 - CASSPQGNEKLFF TGCGCCAGCAGTCCTCAGGGGAATGAAAAACTGTTTTTT
TRBJ1-2 - TRBV6-5 - CASRFTTGSGGYTF TGTGCCAGCAGATTTACTACAGGGTCAGGAGGCTACACCTTC
TRBJ1-2 - TRBV19 - CASSQGFYGDYGYTF TGTGCCAGTAGTCAGGGGTTCTACGGGGACTATGGCTACACCTTC
TRBJ1-2 - TRBV10-3 - CAIKKSNYGYTF TGTGCCATCAAAAAGAGCAACTATGGCTACACCTTC
TRBJ2-2 - TRBV5-6 - CASSNYGNTGELFF TGTGCCAGCAGTAATTACGGTAACACCGGGGAGCTGTTTTTT
TRBJ2-2 - TRBV2 TRBD1 CASSGTGGLGTGELFF TGTGCCAGCAGTGGGACAGGGGGCTTAGGCACCGGGGAGCTGTTTTTT
TRBJ1-1 - TRBV6-2/TRBV6-3 TRBD1 CASSQTGLSEAFF TGTGCCAGCAGCCAGACAGGGTTATCTGAAGCTTTCTTT
TRBJ2-3 - TRBV28 TRBD2 CASSPGLAGGPSTDTQYF TGTGCCAGCAGTCCGGGACTAGCGGGGGGCCCGAGCACAGATACGCAGTATTTT
TRBJ2-2 - TRBV4-1 - CASSQVFSGRRPGELFF TGCGCCAGCAGCCAAGTCTTTTCAGGGCGCCGTCCCGGGGAGCTGTTTTTT
TRBJ1-6 few TRBV6-5 TRBD1 CASSSGQVDNSPLHF TGTGCCAGCAGTTCAGGACAGGTGGATAATTCACCCCTCCACTTT
TRBJ2-5 - TRBV7-3 TRBD2 CASSLTAQAGQETQYF TGTGCCAGCAGCTTAACGGCCCAAGCGGGGCAAGAGACCCAGTACTTC